This T cell receptor beta chain originates from a study of vaccination and CD4 T cells after COVID-19. Treatment specified: roughly ten-day PBMC culture with coronavirus spike peptide pools or control peptides (ViraFEST assay). As concerns this clonotype: Its target is unknown.

Trimming removed 0 bases from V and 2 bases from J; junction bases left unmatched: 2. This CDR3 has 14 residues. From germline, CDR1 is GTSNPN and CDR2 SVGIG (reference sequence). The Oncomine TCR Beta short-read assay was what sequenced the DNA obtained from cultured CD4+ T cells. The genomic DNA was obtained from cultured CD4+ T cells by extraction with the QIAamp micro DNA kit. Via MiXCR, TCRdb re-called the PCR reads, giving one row per CDR3 protein. The repertoire holds about 15,000 distinct CDR3 sequences, with approximately 51% as singletons. Specimen: CD4+ T cells from blood, cultured in vitro, collected before SARS-CoV-2 vaccination. The origin of this receptor is a human donor who had recovered from COVID-19. The gene calls are TRBV30 and TRBJ1-1; 8 nucleotides line up with TRBD1. This CDR3 reads CAWSVGQVNTEAFF. The CDR3 DNA follows: TGTGCCTGGAGTGTGGGACAGGTTAACACTGAAGCTTTCTTT.